The source of this T cell receptor (beta chain) is a study of post-analysis software for immune sequencing data. The library was made from cDNA and included unique molecular identifiers. Via MiXCR, TCRdb re-called the PCR reads, giving one row per CDR3 protein. The sample lists 820,000 or so distinct CDR3 sequences; 53% were seen once. The sequence came from a girl aged 5-17 years with multiple sclerosis. Sample: blood.

CDR3 residues: CSAIGTGRYEQYF. DNA for the CDR3: TGCAGTGCCATAGGGACAGGGAGGTACGAGCAGTACTTC. The gene calls are TRBV20-1 and TRBJ2-7, with 9 nucleotides matching TRBD1. Germline assignment: CDR1 DFQATT and CDR2 SNEGSKA (reference sequence). Losses at the gene ends were 6 bases for V and 4 bases for J; bases not matched to a gene: 7. The CDR3 totals 13 residues.